Here is one T cell receptor beta chain with its context. The recently defined diagnostic criteria for definite or probable disease were met by the Susac syndrome patients. V was pared by 2 bases and J by 0 bases, with 14 bases between. The CDR3 is made up of 16 amino acids. Looked up from germline, CDR1 is SGHNT and CDR2 is YYREEE (reference sequence). cDNA came from roughly 0.53 to 1 ug RNA primed by random hexamers. In TCRdb, the immunoSEQ multiplex PCR reads were re-called with MiXCR into one record per CDR3 protein. Of some 58,000 distinct CDR3 sequences listed, 95% are singletons. The data were taken from a study of CD8 T cells in Susac syndrome.

This chain uses TRBV5-4 with TRBJ1-2; D is possibly TRBD1 (6 bases). Sequencing used CD8+ T cells from PBMCs. The sequence was collected from a human donor with Susac syndrome. This chain's CDR3 is CASSFPGAVANYGYTF. The CDR3 DNA follows: TGTGCCAGCAGCTTCCCGGGGGCCGTAGCTAACTATGGCTACACCTTC.